This paragraph covers one T cell receptor beta chain sequence. Its antigen is currently unknown. The data belong to a study of T cells in tuberculosis. As for the study in general: The T cells targeted glucose monomycolate, a mycobacterial lipid, via CD1B. A South African cohort included IGRA-negative adolescents, latently infected IGRA-positive adolescents and adults with active tuberculosis.

This CDR3 comprises 16 residues. Trimming cost V 6 bases and J 0 bases, with 18 bases left between them. Germline CDR1 SGHAT, CDR2 FQNNGV. Sequencing was performed with immunoSEQ multiplex PCR; in TCRdb, only in-frame clones are kept and a portion is missing. This sample yields tens of thousands of clones, of which around nine tenths are seen a single time; roughly 17% belongs to the top ten. Study-level findings and limits: Cases with active tuberculosis were adults, while controls were adolescents.

The chain couples TRBV11-2 to TRBJ2-7; D perhaps matches TRBD2 (5 bases). This TCR derives from a donor between 10 and 35 years old with latent tuberculosis or without tuberculosis infection. Some clones in this sample may be carry-over from other donors' samples. Sequences were obtained from PBMCs. CDR3 nucleotides: TGTGCCAGCAGTCCAGAGGGCGGATTTAGCTCCTACGAGCAGTACTTC. This gives the protein CASSPEGGFSSYEQYF.